Below, 23 T cell receptor beta chains from the same sample are listed, as sequenced in a study of regulatory T cells in long-lasting Graves disease. The sample's time point: newly diagnosed GD, antithyroid drugs for less than 3 months. Extracted RNA from PBMCs served as the source of the TCR library. Researchers made TCR beta libraries by using iRepertoire HTBI primers and running Arm-PCR on CDR3 regions. One entry per CDR3 protein, called by TCRdb with MiXCR from the multiplex PCR reads. Seen here are 450,000 to 650,000 distinct CDR3 sequences, around 15% observed once, and the top ten hold around 25%. These data also formed part of another study, on T cells in Graves' hyperthyroidism and ophthalmopathy.

The sample was peripheral blood mononuclear cells (PBMCs), taken at new diagnosis, from a patient treated with antithyroid drugs. The receptors shown here come from a woman aged 40-65 years with Graves disease.

The chain joins TRBV6-1 to TRBJ2-2; 9 bases line up with TRBD2. The CDR3 is 16 amino acids. Germline values: CDR1 MNHNS, CDR2 SASEGT. V lost 6 bases to trimming and J lost 3 bases; unmatched junction nucleotides: 8. This CDR3 reads CASRPSRGGYTGELFF. The CDR3 region has the DNA TGTGCCAGCAGACCATCGCGGGGGGGCTACACCGGGGAGCTGTTTTTT.

This chain connects TRBV12-3 or TRBV12-4 to TRBJ1-3, with D tentatively TRBD1 (6 bases). Trimming cost V 2 bases and J 4 bases, with 12 bases left between them. The CDR3 extends over 15 amino acids. In DNA form, the CDR3 reads TGTGCCAGCAGTTTAACAGGGACGGGAGGAAACACCATATATTTT. Protein sequence: CASSLTGTGGNTIYF.

This clonotype has at least ten counts. In DNA form, the CDR3 reads TGTGCCAGCAGTTGGGGACAGGGGGCGACACGTGGCTACACCTTC. Encoded protein: CASSWGQGATRGYTF. The V gene is TRBV6-2 or TRBV6-3, the J gene TRBJ1-2; 12 nucleotides agree with TRBD1. The ends lost 4 bases at V and 7 bases at J; junction bases unmatched: 7. This CDR3 spans 15 amino acids. Germline values: CDR1 MNHEY, CDR2 SVGEGT.

At least ten counts were recorded for this clonotype. The chain employs TRBV5-1 and TRBJ2-3, with 13 bases aligning to TRBD2. V lost 4 bases to trimming and J lost 4 bases; unmatched junction nucleotides: 6. Germline V CDR1 and CDR2: SGHRS, YFSETQ. This CDR3 comprises 16 residues. CDR3 nucleotide sequence: TGCGCCAGCAGCCCGGGACTAGCGGGGACTGCAGATACGCAGTATTTT. Its protein is CASSPGLAGTADTQYF. The full variable domain, its missing parts supplied by reference TRBV5-1 and TRBJ2-3, is KAGVTQTPRYLIKTRGQQVTLSCSPISGHRSVSWYQQTPGQGLQFLFEYFSETQRNKGNFPGRFSGRQFSNSRSEMNVSTLELGDSALYLCASSPGLAGTADTQYFGPGTRLTVL.

Worth noting for this clonotype: Possible read error: a much larger clone is one base away. The chain has TRBV2 and TRBJ2-7; possibly TRBD2 for D (6 bases). In germline, CDR1 is SNHLY, CDR2 FYNNEI. CDR3 length equals 14 residues. This CDR3 is CASRRDSSSYEQCF. DNA of the CDR3: TGTGCCAGCAGGCGGGACTCCAGCTCCTACGAGCAGTGCTTC.

This clonotype showed up many times. The J gene is TRBJ1-6, the V gene TRBV4-1; D call uncertain. CDR3 length equals 15 residues. CDR1 is MGHRA and CDR2 is YSYEKL in the germline V gene. Trimming left V 1 base short and J 11 bases short, with 15 bases between. This CDR3 is CASSQGGGLVPPLHF. Here the CDR3 DNA reads TGCGCCAGCAGCCAAGGAGGTGGCTTAGTGCCACCCCTCCACTTT.

This clonotype was detected many times. The chain carries TRBV18 and TRBJ1-1; no firm D call. Germline V gene lookup returns CDR1 KGHSH and CDR2 LQKENI. V shed 1 base and J shed 4 bases, with 10 bases lying between them. This CDR3 is 14 amino acids long. The CDR3 region has the DNA TGTGCCAGCTCACCACGTTTTAGTCCCACTGAAGCTTTCTTT. It encodes CASSPRFSPTEAFF.

About this clonotype itself: A much larger clone lies a single base off, so this may be a read error. The chain recombines TRBV11-2 with TRBJ2-2, with D possibly TRBD2 on 5 matching bases. This CDR3 has 14 amino acids. Germline assignment: CDR1 SGHAT and CDR2 FQNNGV. DNA of the CDR3: TGTGCCAGCCCCCGAGCTTCGAACACCGGGGAGCTGCTTTTT. It translates to CASPRASNTGELLF.

This sequence joins TRBV6-1 and TRBJ2-1; no definite D call. V was cut by 3 bases and J by 6 bases, with 9 bases left in between. The CDR3 contains 13 residues. Germline assignment: CDR1 MNHNS and CDR2 SASEGT. For the CDR3, the DNA is TGTGCCAGCAGTGAGAGAGGAGCCAATGAGCAGTTCTTC. Translated, it gives CASSERGANEQFF.

This clonotype was seen only a few times. A read error may be the cause here, since a much bigger clone is one base away. The chain is built from TRBV12-3 or TRBV12-4 and TRBJ2-7, with D maybe TRBD2 (5 bases). This CDR3 has 14 residues. DNA of the CDR3: TGTACCAGCAGTGCGGGTTCTCTTGGCTACGAGCAGTACTTC. It encodes CTSSAGSLGYEQYF.

A word on this clonotype: Given a much more abundant clone one base away, this may be a read error. This sequence joins TRBV29-1 and TRBJ2-5; D might be TRBD2 (5 bases). CDR3 length: 12 amino acids. Germline CDR1 SQVTM, CDR2 ANQGSEA. Trimming stripped 4 bases from V and 5 bases from J, with 11 bases between. CDR3 sequence (DNA): TGCAGCGTTGTTGAGGGTATGGAGACCCAGTACTTC. This sequence encodes CSVVEGMETQYF.

In its sample, this clonotype was seen a few times. V is TRBV9 and J is TRBJ2-7, with 9 bases matching TRBD2. Unmatched junction bases numbered 12, after V lost 0 bases and J lost 2 bases. CDR3 size: 18 residues. CDR1 is SGDLS, CDR2 YYNGEE, per germline. CDR3: CASSVEGVLAGPPYEQYF. In DNA form, the CDR3 reads TGTGCCAGCAGCGTAGAAGGGGTCCTAGCGGGGCCTCCCTACGAGCAGTACTTC. The full variable domain, its missing parts supplied by reference TRBV9 and TRBJ2-7, is DSGVTQTPKHLITATGQRVTLRCSPRSGDLSVYWYQQSLDQGLQFLIQYYNGEERAKGNILERFSAQQFPDLHSELNLSSLELGDSALYFCASSVEGVLAGPPYEQYFGPGTRLTVT.

The CDR3 sequence: CSALGRIGSYNEQFF. CDR3 bases: TGCAGCGCCCTTGGACGTATCGGGTCCTACAATGAGCAGTTCTTC. The chain carries TRBV29-1 and TRBJ2-1, with D uncertain. The germline V gene encodes CDR1 SQVTM and CDR2 ANQGSEA. V was clipped by 7 bases and J by 1 base, with 17 bases between them. There are 15 residues in the CDR3.

This clonotype was counted at least ten times. The chain couples TRBV7-6 to TRBJ1-5; weak D call: TRBD1 (5 bases). Per the germline V gene, CDR1 is SGHVS and CDR2 is FNYEAQ. V lost 7 bases and J 0 bases, leaving 25 bases between the germline ends. The CDR3 totals 19 residues. DNA of the CDR3: TGTGCCAGCACCACCCGGCTAGACTCAGGGCCCAATAGCAATCAGCCCCAGCATTTT. Protein sequence: CASTTRLDSGPNSNQPQHF.

This clonotype was observed a few times. The chain couples TRBV10-2 to TRBJ2-1, with D unresolved. V was pared by 3 bases and J by 0 bases, with 12 bases between. CDR1 and CDR2 from the germline V gene are WSHSY and SAAADI. CDR3 size: 16 residues. This chain's CDR3 is CASSDGVASSYNEQFF. The CDR3 DNA reads as TGCGCCAGCAGTGACGGAGTTGCGAGCTCCTACAATGAGCAGTTCTTC.

This clonotype was counted ten times or more. V gene TRBV11-3 combines with J gene TRBJ2-2, with D maybe TRBD2 (5 bases). The germline gives CDR1 SGHNT, CDR2 YENEEA. The CDR3 runs to 16 residues. V was clipped by 5 bases and J by 0 bases, with 13 bases between them. The CDR3 bases are TGTGCCAGCAGCCCGACCTGGAGGTCGAACACCGGGGAGCTGTTTTTT. Residues: CASSPTWRSNTGELFF.

This clonotype was recorded a few times. CDR3 DNA sequence: TGTGCCACCAGTGATTCCGGGACTCCCAACACAGATACGCAGTATTTT. It encodes CATSDSGTPNTDTQYF. V gene TRBV24-1 combines with J gene TRBJ2-3; D might be TRBD2 (6 bases). The CDR3 extends over 16 amino acids. The V gene's germline CDR1 is KGHDR and CDR2 SFDVKD. V was clipped by 2 bases and J by 2 bases, with 13 bases between them.

This clonotype turned up a few times. V and J are TRBV4-2 and TRBJ2-3, with 8 bases lining up with TRBD2. CDR3 length equals 15 residues. J gave up 1 base and V 4 bases, and 4 bases lay outside the gene matches. The V gene's germline CDR1 is LGHNA and CDR2 YNFKEQ. The DNA of the CDR3 is TGTGCCAGCAGCCCCGCCGGGGGGGGCACAGATACGCAGTATTTT. Translated: CASSPAGGGTDTQYF.

The sample holds a few counts of this clonotype. The J gene is TRBJ2-5, the V gene TRBV2, with 9 bases lining up with TRBD1. CDR1 SNHLY and CDR2 FYNNEI come from the germline V gene. The CDR3 is made up of 16 amino acids. The V segment lost 6 bases and the J segment 3 bases; nucleotides outside the gene matches: 11. The CDR3 spells CASSPADRGMKETQYF. The DNA for the CDR3 is TGTGCCAGCAGCCCGGCGGACAGGGGAATGAAAGAGACCCAGTACTTC.

This clonotype has only a few counts. This chain connects TRBV6-5 to TRBJ2-5, with D perhaps matching TRBD2 (6 bases). In germline, CDR1 is MNHEY, CDR2 SVGAGI. The V gene lost 4 bases and the J gene lost 4 bases, with 16 bases spanning the gap. This CDR3 contains 15 residues. Here the CDR3 reads CASSSGQSGGETQYF. CDR3 sequence (DNA): TGTGCCAGCAGTTCAGGGCAATCCGGGGGAGAGACCCAGTACTTC.

The chain recombines TRBV4-2 with TRBJ2-2; D call uncertain. The CDR3 totals 16 residues. Trimming cost V 0 bases and J 6 bases, with 14 bases left between them. Per the germline V gene, CDR1 is LGHNA and CDR2 is YNFKEQ. In nucleotides, the CDR3 is TGTGCCAGCAGCCAAGATCCCGTCCCCATGGCCGGGGAGCTGTTTTTT. Its protein product is CASSQDPVPMAGELFF.

This clonotype was counted many times. The chain recombines TRBV27 with TRBJ1-5, with 8 bases lining up with TRBD1. Germline V CDR1 and CDR2: MNHEY, SMNVEV (reference sequence). V was pared by 7 bases and J by 4 bases, with 9 bases of the junction left unmatched. The CDR3 is 15 residues long. The CDR3 sequence: CASTLTGAGNQPQHF. The DNA of the CDR3 is TGTGCCAGCACCCTGACAGGGGCAGGGAATCAGCCCCAGCATTTT.

The J gene is TRBJ1-2, the V gene TRBV6-1; 9 bases are a match to TRBD1. The V gene's germline CDR1 is MNHNS and CDR2 SASEGT. The CDR3 covers 15 residues. V dropped 5 bases and J dropped 7; count of bases not matched to a gene: 11. CDR3: CASSPSQGALGGYTF. The CDR3 DNA reads as TGTGCCAGCAGTCCCTCACAGGGGGCGTTGGGTGGCTACACCTTC.